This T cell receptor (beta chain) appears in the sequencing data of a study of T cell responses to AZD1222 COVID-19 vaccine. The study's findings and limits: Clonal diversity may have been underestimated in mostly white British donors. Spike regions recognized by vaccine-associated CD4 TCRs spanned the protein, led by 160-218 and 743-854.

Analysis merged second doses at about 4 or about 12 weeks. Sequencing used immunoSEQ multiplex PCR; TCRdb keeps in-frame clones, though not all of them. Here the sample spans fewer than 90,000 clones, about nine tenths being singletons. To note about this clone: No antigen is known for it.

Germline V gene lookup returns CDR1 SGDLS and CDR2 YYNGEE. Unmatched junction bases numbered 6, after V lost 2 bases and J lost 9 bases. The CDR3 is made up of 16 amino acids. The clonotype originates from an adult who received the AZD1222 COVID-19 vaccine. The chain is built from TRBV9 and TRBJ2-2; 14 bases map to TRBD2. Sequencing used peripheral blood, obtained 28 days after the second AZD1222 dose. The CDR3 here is CASSVGGLAGERELFF. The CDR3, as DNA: TGTGCCAGCAGCGTTGGGGGACTAGCGGGAGAAAGGGAGCTGTTTTTT.